Each of the 18 T cell receptor beta chains below was sequenced from the same sample in a study of blood T cells in healthy people across ages. Through a sample-barcoded 5' primer and a J-beta primer mix, a second PCR was run for roughly 6 to 12 cycles. One entry per CDR3 protein, called by TCRdb with MiXCR from the 5' RACE reads. The sample lists roughly 1,500,000 distinct CDR3 sequences, approximately 38% occurring once. Sequencing used blood. The origin of the receptors is a woman under 30 in good health.

This chain connects TRBV6-5 to TRBJ2-7, with D uncertain. This CDR3 spans 12 amino acids. Germline CDR1 reads MNHEY; CDR2 reads SVGAGI. Trimming removed 2 bases from V and 6 bases from J, with 8 bases in between. The CDR3 DNA sequence: TGTGCCAGCAGTTACGGTCAGTTCGAGCAGTACTTC. As protein: CASSYGQFEQYF.

The chain links TRBV4-2 to TRBJ2-3, with TRBD2 as a possible D gene (5 bases). Germline values: CDR1 LGHNA, CDR2 YNFKEQ. V shed 1 base and J shed 6 bases, with 14 bases lying between them. CDR3 length: 15 amino acids. CDR3 loop: CASSQALPGMDTQYF. The CDR3 coding sequence is TGTGCCAGCAGCCAAGCGCTCCCGGGGATGGATACGCAGTATTTT.

This clonotype was seen once. Germline and junction disagree at one end, which may indicate a read error. The chain joins TRBV29-1 to TRBJ1-4; D is undetermined. Germline CDR1 is SQVTM and CDR2 is ANQGSEA. This CDR3 is built from 12 residues. The CDR3 DNA is TGCAGCGTTGGGCCCTATAATGAAAAACTGTCTTTT. It translates to CSVGPYNEKLSF.

As DNA, the CDR3 is TGTGCCAGCAGCCTTGATGACCCGACAGGGAACAATTTGCCCCTCCACTTT. As protein: CASSLDDPTGNNLPLHF. The chain has TRBV12-3 or TRBV12-4 and TRBJ1-6, with 7 positions matching TRBD1. The V gene end was trimmed by 6 bases and the J gene end by 13 bases; junction bases not matched to a gene: 21. The CDR3 is made up of 17 amino acids.

This clonotype was counted only a few times. The chain recombines TRBV10-3 with TRBJ2-3, with TRBD1 matching over 9 bases. The CDR3 loop spans 16 amino acids. The germline CDR1 and CDR2 sequences are ENHRY and SYGVKD. V dropped 6 bases and J dropped 7; count of bases not matched to a gene: 14. Here the CDR3 reads CAISPTTGGTTNTQYF. CDR3 bases: TGTGCCATCAGCCCTACGACAGGGGGTACGACAAATACGCAGTATTTT.

The V gene is TRBV20-1, the J gene TRBJ2-4, with a tentative D call TRBD1 (6 bases). With the DNA end fitting TRBJ2-7 better, the J assignment may be wrong. The germline CDR1 and CDR2 sequences are DFQATT and SNEGSKA (reference sequence). The CDR3 has 14 amino acids. The CDR3 is CSARDSGRGYEQYF. The CDR3, as DNA: TGCAGTGCTAGAGATTCGGGCAGGGGATACGAGCAGTACTTC.

This clonotype appeared a few times. The rearrangement links TRBV6-1 to TRBJ2-1; the D is unclear. Germline V gene lookup returns CDR1 MNHNS and CDR2 SASEGT. The CDR3 has 12 amino acids. Trimming took 6 bases from V and 6 from J, leaving 9 bases between them. The CDR3 DNA is TGTGCCAGCAGAAAACTTGTCAATGAGCAGTTCTTC. Translating it yields CASRKLVNEQFF.

The DNA for the CDR3 is TGTGCCAGCAGTTACGATATCGACAACCTCATGGGGGGCTACACCTTC. The encoded protein is CASSYDIDNLMGGYTF. The J gene is TRBJ1-2, the V gene TRBV6-5; no firm D call. V was shortened by 2 bases and J by 8 bases, with 21 bases between the two germline ends. CDR3 length: 16 amino acids. The V gene's germline CDR1 is MNHEY and CDR2 SVGAGI.

The chain recombines TRBV6-6 with TRBJ1-5, with 10 nucleotides matching TRBD1. Losses at the gene ends were 4 bases for V and 3 bases for J; bases not matched to a gene: 6. The germline CDR1 and CDR2 sequences are MNHNY and SVGAGI (reference sequence). This CDR3 contains 16 residues. The CDR3 protein is CASSWGTGVSNQPQHF. The CDR3, as DNA: TGTGCCAGCAGTTGGGGGACAGGGGTCTCCAATCAGCCCCAGCATTTT.

The V and J genes are TRBV20-1 and TRBJ2-7, with D perhaps matching TRBD1 (6 bases). Trimming took off 3 bases at V and 4 bases at J, with 19 bases between the two ends. This CDR3 has 15 residues. Germline CDR1 and CDR2: DFQATT and SNEGSKA (reference sequence). The CDR3 nucleotides read TGCAGTGCTAGCCATCCGCAGACTGGGACATACGAGCAGTACTTC. As protein: CSASHPQTGTYEQYF.

The V and J genes are TRBV27 and TRBJ2-5; D perhaps matches TRBD2 (6 bases). The DNA end is a closer match to TRBJ2-7, so the J assignment may be wrong. The CDR3 extends over 16 amino acids. Germline V gene lookup returns CDR1 MNHEY and CDR2 SMNVEV (reference sequence). CDR3 DNA sequence: TGTGCCAGCAGTCCGGAGGCGGGGAGCGGTCCCTACGAGCAGTACTTC. This sequence encodes CASSPEAGSGPYEQYF.

This clonotype was recorded a few times. The chain is built from TRBV20-1 and TRBJ2-7; D is undetermined. V was clipped by 6 bases and J by 3 bases, with 9 bases between them. The CDR3 sequence is 11 residues long. Germline values: CDR1 DFQATT, CDR2 SNEGSKA (reference sequence). The CDR3 sequence is CSAQDGYEQYF. CDR3 sequence (DNA): TGCAGTGCCCAAGACGGCTACGAGCAGTACTTC.

This clonotype was counted only a few times. The rearrangement links TRBV12-3 or TRBV12-4 to TRBJ1-1; D gene unclear. Between the trimmed V and J ends, which lost 10 bases and 1 base, there was a span of 13 bases. The CDR3 length is 13 residues. The CDR3 DNA follows: TGTGCCACGATTCGGCGGAGGAACACTGAAGCTTTCTTT. It is translated as CATIRRRNTEAFF.

This chain connects TRBV3-1 to TRBJ1-1; D uncertain. The length of the CDR3 is 16 residues. CDR1 is LGHDT, CDR2 YNNKEL, per germline (reference sequence). Trimming cost V 4 bases and J 2 bases, with 17 bases left between them. The CDR3 sequence is CASSPPPWEDNTEAFF. DNA of the CDR3: TGTGCCAGCAGCCCCCCACCTTGGGAAGACAACACTGAAGCTTTCTTT.

This clonotype was counted a few times. For the CDR3, the DNA is TGTGCCAGCAGCTCCCCGTCTAGCAACCCTCAGGGGCAGTACTTC. It is translated as CASSSPSSNPQGQYF. The V and J genes are TRBV7-2 and TRBJ2-7; either TRBD1 or TRBD2 may supply D (5 bases each). V was pared by 4 bases and J by 9 bases, with 22 bases between. The CDR3 consists of 15 residues. Germline assignment: CDR1 SGHTA and CDR2 FQGNSA.

This chain connects TRBV5-1 to TRBJ1-2; TRBD1 agrees at 9 bases. The CDR3 is 15 residues long. Germline values: CDR1 SGHRS, CDR2 YFSETQ. V dropped 4 bases and J dropped 3; count of bases not matched to a gene: 7. CDR3 DNA: TGCGCCAGCAGCGCAAACAGGGGGCGTCACTATGGCTACACCTTC. It codes for CASSANRGRHYGYTF.

J is TRBJ2-5 and V is TRBV5-6; D may be TRBD2 (6 bases). V was shortened by 0 bases and J by 6 bases, with 15 bases between the two germline ends. Looked up from germline, CDR1 is SGHDT and CDR2 is YYEEEE. This CDR3 is built from 15 residues. CDR3 sequence (DNA): TGTGCCAGCAGCTTGGTGGTGGGTAGCGGTCAGACCCAGTACTTC. Translation: CASSLVVGSGQTQYF. The full variable domain, in which reference TRBV5-6 and TRBJ2-5 provide the parts outside the CDR3, is DAGVTQSPTHLIKTRGQQVTLRCSPKSGHDTVSWYQQALGQGPQFIFQYYEEEERQRGNFPDRFSGHQFPNYSSELNVNALLLGDSALYLCASSLVVGSGQTQYFGPGTRLLVL.

J is TRBJ1-4 and V is TRBV12-3 or TRBV12-4; 7 bases agree with TRBD1. With 6 bases clipped from V and 6 bases from J, the junction kept 10 bases outside the gene matches. CDR3 length equals 15 residues. The chain's CDR3 is CASRPDRDPDEKLFF. CDR3 sequence (DNA): TGTGCCAGCAGACCCGACAGGGACCCAGATGAAAAACTGTTTTTT.